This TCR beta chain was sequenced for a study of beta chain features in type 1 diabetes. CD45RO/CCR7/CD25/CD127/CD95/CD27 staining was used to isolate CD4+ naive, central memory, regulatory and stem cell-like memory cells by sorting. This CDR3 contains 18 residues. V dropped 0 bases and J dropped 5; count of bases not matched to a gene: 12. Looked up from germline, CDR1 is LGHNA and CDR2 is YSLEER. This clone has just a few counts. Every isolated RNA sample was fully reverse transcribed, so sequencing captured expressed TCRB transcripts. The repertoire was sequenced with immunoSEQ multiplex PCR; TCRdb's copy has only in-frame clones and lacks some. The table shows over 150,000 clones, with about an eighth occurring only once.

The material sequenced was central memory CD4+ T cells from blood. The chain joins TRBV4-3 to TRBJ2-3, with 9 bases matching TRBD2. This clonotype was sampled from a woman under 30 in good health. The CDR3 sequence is CASSQDGPGLASEDTQYF. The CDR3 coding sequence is TGCGCCAGCAGCCAAGACGGGCCGGGACTAGCTTCGGAAGATACGCAGTATTTT.